Listed here are 15 T cell receptor beta chains from one sample, sequenced in a study of T cells after yellow fever vaccination. Each CDR3 protein gets one entry after TCRdb re-called the 5' RACE reads with MiXCR. The table lists under 700,000 distinct CDR3 sequences, around a sixth of them singletons. Source: PBMCs, taken 5 to 6 days after the first yellow fever vaccination. The source of these receptors is a young man who received the YFV17D yellow fever vaccine.

The table lists this clonotype with a few counts. The chain has TRBV3-1 and TRBJ1-2; TRBD1 matches at 10 bases. This CDR3 comprises 16 residues. With 2 bases clipped from V and 8 bases from J, the junction kept 11 bases outside the gene matches. Germline V lookup: CDR1 LGHDT, CDR2 YNNKEL (reference sequence). The chain's CDR3 is CASSQRGDRGLRGYTF. CDR3 DNA sequence: TGTGCCAGCAGCCAACGTGGGGACAGGGGATTGAGGGGCTACACCTTC.

The J gene is TRBJ1-5, the V gene TRBV2, with a tentative D call TRBD1 (5 bases). The V gene's germline CDR1 is SNHLY and CDR2 FYNNEI. The CDR3 has 13 amino acids. Trimming removed 8 bases from V and 4 bases from J, with 12 bases in between. Here the CDR3 DNA reads TGTGCCAGCTTGAGGGGCTTAAATCAGCCCCAGCATTTT. It specifies CASLRGLNQPQHF.

On this clonotype itself: Given the absence of the conserved phenylalanine or tryptophan at the CDR3 end, a read error is likely. The CDR3 reads CASSLAPRFPLLLKGPGANVLTS. The DNA of the CDR3 is TGTGCCAGCAGTTTAGCCCCTAGGTTTCCGTTGTTGCTTAAGGGACCTGGGGCCAACGTCCTGACTTCC. The V call is TRBV12-3 or TRBV12-4, the J call TRBJ2-6, with D possibly called TRBD1 or TRBD2 (5 bases each). The V end lost 0 bases, the J end lost 2 bases, and 29 bases lay between the germline ends. This CDR3 is built from 23 residues.

The chain combines TRBV11-2 with TRBJ1-4, with a possible D match to TRBD1 (6 bases). The CDR3 is 16 amino acids. The V gene's germline CDR1 is SGHAT and CDR2 FQNNGV. The germline V and J ends were trimmed by 4 bases and 8 bases, with 20 bases remaining between them. In DNA, the CDR3 is TGTGCCAGCAGCTACGACCTAAAACTCAGGGGAGAAAAACTGTTTTTT. Protein: CASSYDLKLRGEKLFF.

The chain joins TRBV3-1 to TRBJ1-4; no reliable D call. V gave up 2 bases and J gave up 1 base, with 11 bases separating them. Germline CDR1 is LGHDT and CDR2 is YNNKEL (reference sequence). This CDR3 is 16 amino acids long. The CDR3 sequence is CASSQMEGGTNEKLFF. In nucleotides, the CDR3 is TGTGCCAGCAGCCAAATGGAGGGAGGAACTAATGAAAAACTGTTTTTT.

This clonotype turned up a few times. This chain links TRBV7-2 with TRBJ1-1; D unresolved. V lost 4 bases to trimming and J lost 6 bases, with 6 bases between them. Germline V lookup: CDR1 SGHTA, CDR2 FQGNSA. This CDR3 is 11 amino acids long. The CDR3 loop reads CASSSLAEAFF. The CDR3 DNA sequence: TGTGCCAGCAGCTCTCTTGCTGAAGCTTTCTTT. The variable domain in full, with the rest retrieved from reference TRBV7-2 and TRBJ1-1, is GAGVSQSPSNKVTEKGKDVELRCDPISGHTALYWYRQSLGQGLEFLIYFQGNSAPDKSGLPSDRFSAERTGGSVSTLTIQRTQQEDSAVYLCASSSLAEAFFGQGTRLTVV.

The V call is TRBV9, the J call TRBJ2-3; D possibly matches TRBD1 or TRBD2 (5 bases each). The V and J ends lost 4 bases and 4 bases respectively, with 16 bases between them. CDR3 length equals 15 residues. CDR1 is SGDLS and CDR2 is YYNGEE in the germline V gene. The CDR3 nucleotides read TGTGCCAGCAGCCCTTGGGACCGTAAAGCAGATACGCAGTATTTT. Amino acid sequence: CASSPWDRKADTQYF.

The V gene is TRBV4-3, the J gene TRBJ2-1; 8 bases fit TRBD2. The CDR3 covers 16 residues. With V trimmed by 0 bases and J by 13 bases, 14 bases remained unmatched. Germline-derived CDR1 and CDR2 are LGHNA and YSLEER. CDR3 loop: CASSQDRGGGSMKQFF. CDR3 DNA sequence: TGCGCCAGCAGCCAAGATCGGGGCGGGGGGTCCATGAAACAGTTCTTC.

The chain combines TRBV4-1 with TRBJ1-6; D uncertain. The CDR3 runs 14 residues. The V gene's germline CDR1 is MGHRA and CDR2 YSYEKL. The V end was cut by 3 bases, the J end by 7 bases, with 10 bases between. Here the CDR3 DNA reads TGCGCCAGCAGCCATACTAACAGCAATTCACCCCTCCACTTT. Translating gives CASSHTNSNSPLHF.

This clonotype appeared a few times. The V call is TRBV7-3, the J call TRBJ2-1; 11 nucleotides align to TRBD2. This CDR3 comprises 16 residues. Germline V gives CDR1 SGHTA, CDR2 FQGTGA. V shed 4 bases, J shed 6 bases, and the junction held 8 bases outside the gene matches. The CDR3 DNA reads as TGTGCCAGCAGCTCTTCTAGCGGGGGGTCGCGCAATGAGCAGTTCTTC. This encodes CASSSSSGGSRNEQFF.

About this clonotype: The conserved phenylalanine or tryptophan is not found at the CDR3 terminus, so this likely reflects a read error. The chain uses TRBV24-1 and TRBJ2-4; tentative D call: TRBD2 (6 bases). Germline lookup yields CDR1 KGHDR and CDR2 SFDVKD. CDR3 size: 13 residues. V shed 4 bases and J shed 9 bases, with 12 bases lying between them. The CDR3 DNA is TGTGCCACCAGTGAAGGGGTCGGGGGCATTCAGTACTAC. Encoded protein: CATSEGVGGIQYY.

In this sample, this clonotype turned up many times. The V and J genes are TRBV6-5 and TRBJ2-3; D gene unclear. V was shortened by 2 bases and J by 4 bases, with 13 bases between the two germline ends. CDR1 is MNHEY and CDR2 is SVGAGI in the germline V gene. The CDR3 covers 15 residues. The CDR3 protein is CASSYMDPEADTQYF. In DNA, the CDR3 is TGTGCCAGCAGTTACATGGACCCAGAGGCAGATACGCAGTATTTT.

This chain joins TRBV25-1 and TRBJ1-1, with a possible D match to TRBD1 (6 bases). The V and J ends lost 6 bases and 4 bases respectively, with 21 bases between them. The CDR3 totals 16 residues. Germline lookup yields CDR1 MGHDK and CDR2 SYGVNS. In DNA, the CDR3 is TGTGCCAGCAGCCAGAGGACAGTTTTTAGAGGCACTGAAGCTTTCTTT. It is translated as CASSQRTVFRGTEAFF.

This clonotype was counted only a few times. The V call is TRBV5-1, the J call TRBJ2-3, with D perhaps TRBD2 (6 bases). With 4 bases removed from V and 4 bases from J, the gap between germline ends came to 16 bases. The CDR3 contains 15 residues. Germline CDR1 is SGHRS and CDR2 is YFSETQ. The CDR3: CASSLGGAGPDTQYF. The CDR3 region has the DNA TGCGCCAGCAGCCTCGGGGGTGCGGGCCCAGATACGCAGTATTTT.

Here the CDR3 DNA reads TGCGCCAGCAGGACCGGGACTAGCAGTCTGGGCAATGAGCAGTTCTTC. Translation gives CASRTGTSSLGNEQFF. This rearrangement joins TRBV5-1 to TRBJ2-1; 9 bases map to TRBD2. CDR3 length: 16 amino acids. V trimming: 5 bases; J trimming: 6 bases; junction bases outside the gene matches: 12. Germline V gene sequence: CDR1 SGHRS, CDR2 YFSETQ.